A selection of T cell receptor beta chains follows, all from one sample in a study of regulatory T cells in long-lasting Graves disease. TCRdb passed the multiplex PCR reads through MiXCR, listing each CDR3 protein once. The table lists about 220,000 distinct CDR3 sequences, approximately 19% of them singletons. In addition, the sample was reused for a study of T cells in Graves' hyperthyroidism and ophthalmopathy.

The starting material was peripheral blood mononuclear cells (PBMCs), obtained at new diagnosis, from a patient treated with antithyroid drugs. These receptors came from a woman in her thirties with Graves disease. Each CDR3 is given with its conserved first and last residue. The D gene is left open where the match is weak. Size is stated for part of the rows, as once, few or many counts, or as a class when the clone is expanded.

TRBD1 TRBJ2-7 many TRBV19 CASGTGGVYEQYF TGTGCCAGTGGGACAGGGGGCGTATACGAGCAGTACTTC
TRBD2 TRBJ2-1 many TRBV2 CASSEGLAGYNEQFF TGTGCCAGCTCCGAGGGGCTAGCGGGGTACAATGAGCAGTTCTTC
TRBD2 TRBJ2-1 many TRBV18 CASSPDYTSGSYNEQFF TGTGCCAGCTCACCAGATTATACTAGCGGGTCCTACAATGAGCAGTTCTTC
TRBD1 TRBJ1-2 many TRBV2 CASSEAPTGIYGYTF TGTGCCAGCAGTGAAGCCCCGACAGGGATCTATGGCTACACCTTC
NA TRBJ2-7 NA TRBV12-3/TRBV12-4 CASSLMKTQQYF TGTGCCAGCAGTCTAATGAAGACACAGCAGTACTTC
NA TRBJ1-1 many TRBV19 CASDDWNTEAFF TGTGCCAGTGATGACTGGAACACTGAAGCTTTCTTT
NA TRBJ1-1 many TRBV12-3/TRBV12-4 CASAIGGQGTEAFF TGTGCCAGCGCCATAGGGGGGCAGGGCACTGAAGCTTTCTTT
NA TRBJ1-1 many TRBV10-2 CASSMWGEGAFF TGCGCCAGCAGTATGTGGGGGGAAGGAGCTTTCTTT
NA TRBJ1-2 NA TRBV29-1 CSVRDSNRSYTF TGCAGCGTCCGGGACTCAAATCGAAGCTACACCTTC
TRBD2 TRBJ2-4 many TRBV13 CASSLAGGPGNIQYF TGTGCCAGCAGCTTAGCGGGAGGGCCGGGAAACATTCAGTACTTC
NA TRBJ2-3 many TRBV28 CASSRLGLVTDTQYF TGTGCCAGCAGCCGCTTGGGCTTGGTGACAGATACGCAGTATTTT
NA TRBJ2-2 many TRBV10-1 CASTKTRNTGELFF TGCGCCAGCACTAAAACACGGAACACCGGGGAGCTGTTTTTT